This T cell receptor beta chain derives from a study of T cells in Graves' hyperthyroidism and ophthalmopathy. Notes on the study in general: Among clonotypes expanded in thyroid above 0.001, most were also found in blood.

Clinical symptoms, serum thyroxine, TRAb, thyroid ultrasound and orbital computed tomography established diagnosis. Remarks on this clonotype: Its antigen is unknown. The junction and the germline gene differ at one end; a read error may be behind it.

RNA transcripts were the template for amplifying TCR beta CDR3 regions. Using the HTBI primer set, a first-round RT-PCR was run on the TCR CDR3. From the multiplex PCR reads, TCRdb called clonotypes with MiXCR, one entry per CDR3 protein. The profile shows about 380,000 distinct CDR3 sequences, about 14% of them singletons. The CDR3 is made up of 11 amino acids. Germline V gene data show CDR1 as MNHEY and CDR2 as SMNVEV (reference sequence). The V and J genes are TRBV27 and TRBJ1-5; 9 bases fit TRBD1. The source material was blood. This receptor was taken from a woman aged 30 to 39 with Graves' ophthalmopathy. Written as DNA, the CDR3 is TGTGCGCCGCGGGGACAGGGCCCTCTGAATTTT. It specifies CAPRGQGPLNF.